This entry concerns a single T cell receptor beta chain. Its target is not known. The data were produced by immunoSEQ multiplex PCR, yet TCRdb's version contains in-frame clones alone and is incomplete. The data contain approximately 30,000 clones, about 79% of them singletons. The CDR3 spans 14 residues. V lost 10 bases, J lost 1 base, and 6 bases stayed unmatched. Germline CDR1 is LNHDA and CDR2 is SQIVND (reference sequence). The data belong to a study of Tregs in tolerant kidney transplant recipients. The overall study: CD4+CD25+CD127- cells came from approximately three-day belatacept mixed lymphocyte reactions, some with roughly five-day graft donor restimulation. Overall study findings and caveats: Activated donor B cell expansion appeared to reveal the most relevant donor-specific TCRbeta repertoire.

The clonotype originates from a human donor in good health. Specimen: Tregs from blood cultured with allogeneic cells. The chain recombines TRBV19 with TRBJ2-2, with 7 bases identical to TRBD1. The CDR3 region has the DNA TGTGCCACCATGACAGGGAAGAACACCGGGGAGCTGTTTTTT. Its translation is CATMTGKNTGELFF. The full variable domain, completed using reference TRBV19 and TRBJ2-2, is DGGITQSPKYLFRKEGQNVTLSCEQNLNHDAMYWYRQDPGQGLRLIYYSQIVNDFQKGDIAEGYSVSREKKESFPLTVTSAQKNPTAFYLCATMTGKNTGELFFGEGSRLTVL.